This TCR beta chain was found in a study of cytomegalovirus exposure and HLA in healthy donors. The CDR3 has 16 residues. In germline, CDR1 is SGHVS, CDR2 FNYEAQ. V lost 5 bases and J lost 4, with 18 bases in between. 60 Vbeta and 13 Jbeta primers were used in PCR. Produced via immunoSEQ multiplex PCR; TCRdb's table is partial and in-frame only. The table has 90,000 to 130,000 clones, more than 65% seen once; the top ten hold around an eighth. The chain recombines TRBV7-6 with TRBJ2-1; maybe TRBD2 (6 bases). The material sequenced was PBMCs. The TCR originated in a man aged 30 to 39 in good health and CMV-seropositive. CDR3 region: CASSLSPGDLYNEQFF. The DNA for the CDR3 is TGTGCCAGCAGCCTATCCCCCGGGGACTTATACAATGAGCAGTTCTTC.